Included here is one TCR beta chain sequence, with context. Its antigen remains unidentified. V was pared by 0 bases and J by 6 bases, with 12 bases of the junction left unmatched. This CDR3 is 17 amino acids long. Germline V gives CDR1 SGDLS, CDR2 YYNGEE. The entry originates in a study of cytomegalovirus exposure and HLA in healthy donors. Vbeta (60) and Jbeta (13) primers were used in the PCR. Profiling relied on immunoSEQ multiplex PCR, and the TCRdb table lists in-frame clones only, not all of them. The sample holds some 76,000 clones, more than 75% seen once. Whole-study results and caveats: When analyzed later, a missense DCLRE1C variant was found to be linked to TCR beta V- and J-gene trimming. For most TCR sequences rarity was the rule, although some public TCRs occurred in many donors.

This sequence originates from a male donor in good health and CMV-seropositive. The chain uses TRBV9 and TRBJ2-1; 7 nucleotides align to TRBD2. Sample: PBMCs. For the CDR3, the DNA is TGTGCCAGCAGCGTAGCTACTGGGGGGGAGGGCCGCAATGAGCAGTTCTTC. This gives the protein CASSVATGGEGRNEQFF.